This T cell receptor beta chain was captured by sequencing in a study of blood T cells in healthy people across ages. For the second PCR, which ran for about 7 to 11 cycles, a sample-barcoded 5' primer and a J-beta primer mix were used. Each TCR beta cDNA got a 12-nucleotide random molecular identifier. TCRdb reprocessed the 5' RACE reads via MiXCR and lists one record per CDR3 protein. Counted here are about 1.1 million distinct CDR3 sequences, 30% to 40% occurring once; the ten biggest clones make up over 10%. Trimming took off 10 bases at V and 0 bases at J, with 11 bases between the two ends. CDR3 size: 13 residues. Germline V lookup: CDR1 SNHLY, CDR2 FYNNEI. Extractions gave at least 5 micrograms of total RNA per sample.

The rearrangement links TRBV2 to TRBJ2-3; D is uncertain. This receptor was taken from a man aged 18 to 29 in good health. The sample comprised blood. The CDR3 sequence: CATAADSTDTQYF. CDR3 in DNA: TGTGCCACCGCGGCCGATAGCACAGATACGCAGTATTTT.